The entry that follows covers one T cell receptor (beta chain) sequence. The CDR3 has 15 amino acids. Unmatched junction bases numbered 7, after V lost 5 bases and J lost 7 bases. Germline CDR1 SGHAT, CDR2 FQNNGV. The data were taken from a study of technical replicates of blood from a handful of donors. Measured with immunoSEQ multiplex PCR; TCRdb has only the in-frame clones, and not every one. This sample has about 84,000 clones, with 97% found just once. The chain carries TRBV11-2 and TRBJ2-3, with TRBD2 identical over 12 bases. The source material was T cells isolated from PBMCs. The clonotype comes from a human donor in good health. The CDR3 loop is CASSLPSGGVNTQYF. In nucleotides, the CDR3 is TGTGCCAGCAGCCTCCCTAGCGGGGGGGTTAATACGCAGTATTTT.